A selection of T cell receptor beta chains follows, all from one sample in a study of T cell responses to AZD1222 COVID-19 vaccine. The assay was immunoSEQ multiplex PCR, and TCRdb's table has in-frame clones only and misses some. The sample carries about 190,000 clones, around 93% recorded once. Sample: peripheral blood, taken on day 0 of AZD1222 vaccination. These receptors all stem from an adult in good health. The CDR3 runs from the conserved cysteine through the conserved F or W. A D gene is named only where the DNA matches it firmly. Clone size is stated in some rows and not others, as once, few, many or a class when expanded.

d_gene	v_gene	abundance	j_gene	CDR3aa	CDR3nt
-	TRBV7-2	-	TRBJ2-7	CASSLAIPWGLMLAGEQYF	TGTGCCAGCAGCTTAGCGATCCCCTGGGGACTGATGCTCGCGGGGGAGCAGTACTTC
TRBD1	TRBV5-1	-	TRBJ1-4	CASSWEGARFGEKLFF	TGCGCCAGCAGCTGGGAGGGGGCGCGTTTTGGAGAAAAACTGTTTTTT
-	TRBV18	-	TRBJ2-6	CASSPRQGNSGANVLTF	TGTGCCAGCTCACCACGGCAGGGTAACTCTGGGGCCAACGTCCTGACTTTC
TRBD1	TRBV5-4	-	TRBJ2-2	CASSLPRTGRTGELFF	TGTGCCAGCAGCTTGCCCCGGACAGGGAGGACCGGGGAGCTGTTTTTT
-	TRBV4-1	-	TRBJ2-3	CASSQVGRSSTDTQYF	TGCGCCAGCAGCCAAGTCGGCAGGTCGAGCACAGATACGCAGTATTTT
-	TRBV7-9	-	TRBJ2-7	CASSQKARDYEQYF	TGTGCCAGCAGCCAGAAAGCGAGAGACTACGAGCAGTACTTC
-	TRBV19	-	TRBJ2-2	CASRGSFEELFF	TGTGCCAGTAGGGGGTCGTTTGAGGAGCTGTTTTTT
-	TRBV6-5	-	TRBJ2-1	CASSWHNEQFF	TGTGCCAGCAGTTGGCACAATGAGCAGTTCTTC
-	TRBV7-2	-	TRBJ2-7	CASSPGGFYEQYF	TGTGCCAGCAGCCCCGGGGGCTTTTACGAGCAGTACTTC
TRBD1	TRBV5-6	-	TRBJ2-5	CASSQFGTATQETQYF	TGTGCCAGCAGCCAATTCGGGACAGCGACACAAGAGACCCAGTACTTC
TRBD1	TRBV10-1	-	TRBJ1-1	CASSDRTGERTEAFF	TGCGCCAGCAGCGACAGGACAGGGGAGAGAACTGAAGCTTTCTTT
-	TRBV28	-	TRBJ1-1	CASSSIFRDGRPNTEAFF	TGTGCCAGCAGTTCAATTTTCAGGGACGGACGACCTAACACTGAAGCTTTCTTT
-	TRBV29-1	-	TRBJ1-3	CSVEKGSGNTIYF	TGCAGCGTTGAGAAAGGCTCTGGAAACACCATATATTTT
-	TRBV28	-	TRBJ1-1	CASSILNTEAFF	TGTGCCAGCAGTATCCTGAACACTGAAGCTTTCTTT
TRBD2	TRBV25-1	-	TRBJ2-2	CASSEWGLAGESGELFF	TGTGCCAGCAGTGAATGGGGCTTAGCGGGAGAGTCCGGGGAGCTGTTTTTT
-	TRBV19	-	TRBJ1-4	CASSGRGVVTVKGKLFF	TGTGCCAGTAGCGGGCGGGGCGTTGTGACGGTGAAAGGAAAACTGTTTTTT
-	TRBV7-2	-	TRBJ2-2	CASSLVGWGPSRDTGELFF	TGTGCCAGCAGCTTAGTTGGGTGGGGGCCTAGCCGCGACACCGGGGAGCTGTTTTTT
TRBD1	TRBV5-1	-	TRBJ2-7	CASSYGQGRYEQYF	TGCGCCAGCAGCTATGGACAGGGGCGCTACGAGCAGTACTTC
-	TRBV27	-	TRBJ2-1	CASSLKLHNEQFF	TGTGCCAGCAGTTTAAAATTACACAATGAGCAGTTCTTC
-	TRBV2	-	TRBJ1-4	CASSAGIGGEKLFF	TGTGCCAGCAGTGCAGGGATAGGAGGTGAAAAACTGTTTTTT
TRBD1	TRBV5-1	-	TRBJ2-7	CASSFAGGNEQYF	TGCGCCAGCAGCTTCGCAGGGGGTAACGAGCAGTACTTC
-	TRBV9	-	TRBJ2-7	CASSVAIIGAEQYF	TGTGCCAGCAGCGTAGCTATAATCGGGGCCGAGCAGTACTTC
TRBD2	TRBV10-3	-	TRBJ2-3	CAISAAGARDTQYF	TGTGCCATCAGTGCGGCGGGAGCGAGAGATACGCAGTATTTT
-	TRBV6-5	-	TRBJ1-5	CASSYSPSDQPQHF	TGTGCCAGCAGTTACTCGCCCTCGGATCAGCCCCAGCATTTT
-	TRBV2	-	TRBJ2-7	CASRPRQSYEQYF	TGTGCCAGCAGGCCACGACAGAGTTACGAGCAGTACTTC
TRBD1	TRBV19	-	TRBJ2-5	CASSLFGTVQETQYF	TGTGCCAGTAGTCTGTTCGGGACAGTCCAAGAGACCCAGTACTTC
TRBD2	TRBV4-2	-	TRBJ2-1	CASKLAGPYNEQFF	TGTGCCAGCAAACTAGCGGGGCCCTACAATGAGCAGTTCTTC
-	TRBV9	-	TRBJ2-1	CASTYSTSYNEQFF	TGTGCCAGCACGTACAGTACCTCCTACAATGAGCAGTTCTTC
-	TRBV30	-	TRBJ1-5	CAWSVGTGSNQPQHF	TGTGCCTGGAGTGTAGGAACAGGGAGCAATCAGCCCCAGCATTTT
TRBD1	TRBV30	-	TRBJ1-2	CARQGTDYGYTF	TGTGCACGACAGGGAACGGACTATGGCTACACCTTC
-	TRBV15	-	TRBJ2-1	CATSRGRTNPNNEQFF	TGTGCCACCAGCAGAGGCAGGACTAATCCGAACAATGAGCAGTTCTTC
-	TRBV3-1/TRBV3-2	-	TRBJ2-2	CASSQLGTGELFF	TGTGCCAGCAGCCAACTAGGGACCGGGGAGCTGTTTTTT
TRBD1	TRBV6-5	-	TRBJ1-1	CASSSRDSNTEAFF	TGTGCCAGCAGTTCACGGGACAGCAACACTGAAGCTTTCTTT
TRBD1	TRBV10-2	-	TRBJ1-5	CASRADRASNQPQHF	TGCGCCAGCAGAGCGGACAGGGCATCCAATCAGCCCCAGCATTTT
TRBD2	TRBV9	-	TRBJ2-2	CASSVEAGVITGELFF	TGTGCCAGCAGCGTAGAAGCGGGAGTAATCACCGGGGAGCTGTTTTTT
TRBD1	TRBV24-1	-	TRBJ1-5	CATSAGTGNQPQHF	TGTGCCACCAGTGCAGGGACAGGCAATCAGCCCCAGCATTTT
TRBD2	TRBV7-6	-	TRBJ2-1	CASSLDGRAYNEQFF	TGTGCCAGCAGCTTAGACGGGAGGGCCTACAATGAGCAGTTCTTC
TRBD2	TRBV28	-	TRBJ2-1	CASSFGGSSYNEQFF	TGTGCCAGCAGTTTTGGCGGGAGCTCCTACAATGAGCAGTTCTTC
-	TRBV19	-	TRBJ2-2	CASSRLRGSTGELFF	TGTGCCAGTAGTAGACTCAGGGGAAGCACCGGGGAGCTGTTTTTT
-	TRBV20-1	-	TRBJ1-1	CSARLGEAFF	TGCAGTGCTAGATTAGGGGAAGCTTTCTTT
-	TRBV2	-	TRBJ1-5	CATAPLGFQPQHF	TGTGCCACCGCTCCCCTAGGGTTCCAGCCCCAGCATTTT
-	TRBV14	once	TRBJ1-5	CASSQDLDGPQHF	TGTGCCAGCAGCCAAGATTTGGACGGGCCCCAGCATTTT
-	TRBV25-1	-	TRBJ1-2	CASSEKGLIFEYGYTF	TGTGCCAGCAGTGAGAAAGGACTTATATTTGAGTATGGCTACACCTTC
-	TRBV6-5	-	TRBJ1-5	CASTSLQGHQPQHF	TGTGCCAGCACCTCACTCCAGGGACATCAGCCCCAGCATTTT
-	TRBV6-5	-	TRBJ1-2	CASTQDGNYGYTF	TGTGCCAGCACCCAAGACGGTAACTATGGCTACACCTTC
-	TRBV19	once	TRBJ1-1	CASSSRDTTEAFF	TGTGCCAGTAGTAGCAGGGATACGACTGAAGCTTTCTTT